This T cell receptor beta chain is drawn from a study of cytomegalovirus exposure and HLA in healthy donors. Study as a whole: The early release's HLA-typed donors yielded tens of millions of unique TCRs. Regarding the study as a whole: With high specificity and sensitivity, the classifier reportedly diagnosed cytomegalovirus status.

Worth noting for this clone: What it binds is unknown.

The PCR used 60 Vbeta and 13 Jbeta primers. Authors' analysis steps: Approximately 83 million unique TCR beta chains, roughly 12 million shared, were counted in a later analysis. Profiling relied on immunoSEQ multiplex PCR, and the TCRdb table lists in-frame clones only, not all of them. V and J calls and clone size follow that table, whereas D and trimming were derived from the DNA. This sample has approximately 170,000 clones, with roughly 80% found just once. The clonotype was recovered from a woman aged 25 to 39 in good health and CMV-seropositive. What was sequenced was PBMCs.

Written as DNA, the CDR3 is TGTGCCAGCAGCCCCCCCGCGGTAAATGAGCAGTTCTTC. It is translated as CASSPPAVNEQFF. The V and J genes are TRBV11-2 and TRBJ2-1; no reliable D call. Germline V lookup: CDR1 SGHAT, CDR2 FQNNGV. V was cut by 5 bases and J by 7 bases, with 12 bases left in between. The CDR3 totals 13 residues. The full variable domain, with the rest looked up from reference TRBV11-2 and TRBJ2-1, is EAGVAQSPRYKIIEKRQSVAFWCNPISGHATLYWYQQILGQGPKLLIQFQNNGVVDDSQLPKDRFSAERLKGVDSTLKIQPAKLEDSAVYLCASSPPAVNEQFFGPGTRLTVL.